This is a list of T cell receptor beta chains from one sample in a study of CD8 T cells in ankylosing spondylitis. One entry per CDR3 protein results from TCRdb running MiXCR on the 5' RACE reads. Of about 150,000 distinct CDR3 sequences in the sample, roughly a third were seen once. Material: synovial fluid, either unsorted or a sorted T cell fraction (not recorded which). Receptors were obtained from a male donor with ankylosing spondylitis. Both conserved end residues are part of each CDR3. The order of the fields is J gene, clone size, D gene, V gene, CDR3 protein, CDR3 DNA. A D gene is named only where the DNA matches it firmly. Clone size is shown for a subset of rows, as once, few, many or a class of expanded clone.

TRBJ2-7,-,-,TRBV6-1,CASSADWRTPGEQYF,TGTGCCAGCAGTGCCGATTGGCGGACCCCGGGGGAGCAGTACTTC
TRBJ2-7,-,-,TRBV25-1,CASSESNRRGTYEQYF,TGTGCCAGCAGTGAATCTAACAGGAGGGGGACCTACGAGCAGTACTTC
TRBJ2-1,-,-,TRBV29-1,CSVEVGKYNEQFF,TGCAGCGTTGAGGTAGGGAAATACAATGAGCAGTTCTTC
TRBJ2-3,few,-,TRBV2,CASREGQGINTDTQYF,TGTGCCAGCAGGGAGGGGCAGGGGATTAACACAGATACGCAGTATTTT
TRBJ1-2,-,-,TRBV6-2/TRBV6-3,CASTRDPRGIYGYTF,TGTGCCAGCACCCGGGACCCACGGGGCATCTATGGCTACACCTTC
TRBJ2-5,few,TRBD1,TRBV11-2,CASSLGTGQETQYF,TGTGCCAGCAGCCTCGGGACAGGGCAAGAGACCCAGTACTTC
TRBJ2-5,-,TRBD1,TRBV4-1,CASSPRTGAQETQYF,TGCGCCAGCAGCCCACGCACAGGGGCCCAAGAGACCCAGTACTTC
TRBJ2-7,medium-sized,-,TRBV20-1,CSASDGGPLYEQYF,TGCAGTGCTAGTGATGGCGGGCCTTTGTACGAGCAGTACTTC
TRBJ2-7,-,-,TRBV4-1,CASSQSPQNLYEQYF,TGCGCCAGCAGCCAAAGTCCCCAGAATCTATACGAGCAGTACTTC
TRBJ1-5,many,-,TRBV6-2/TRBV6-3,CASRRGDGNQPQHF,TGTGCCAGCAGAAGAGGGGATGGCAATCAGCCCCAGCATTTT
TRBJ1-2,-,TRBD1,TRBV28,CASNTQGAIYGYTF,TGTGCCAGCAACACCCAGGGGGCGATCTATGGCTACACCTTC
TRBJ1-1,-,-,TRBV24-1,CATSVPGRAEAFF,TGTGCCACCAGTGTCCCGGGAAGGGCTGAAGCTTTCTTT
TRBJ2-2,-,-,TRBV6-1,CASRSDGRGTGELFF,TGTGCCAGCAGATCAGACGGCCGCGGCACCGGGGAGCTGTTTTTT
TRBJ2-1,many,-,TRBV20-1,CSARDLFSGRSIPYNEQFF,TGCAGTGCTAGAGATCTGTTTTCGGGCAGGAGTATCCCCTACAATGAGCAGTTCTTC
TRBJ1-1,-,-,TRBV29-1,CSVGRTENTEAFF,TGCAGCGTTGGTAGGACAGAGAACACTGAAGCTTTCTTT
TRBJ2-4,many,-,TRBV6-2/TRBV6-3,CASSNLRMNIQYF,TGTGCCAGCAGTAACCTCCGTATGAACATTCAGTACTTC
TRBJ2-5,once,-,TRBV5-4,CASSLDSYETQYF,TGTGCCAGCAGCTTGGATTCTTATGAGACCCAGTACTTC
TRBJ2-1,-,-,TRBV6-2/TRBV6-3,CASSTYGTSAYNEQFF,TGTGCCAGCAGTACTTACGGGACCTCGGCCTACAATGAGCAGTTCTTC
TRBJ2-3,few,-,TRBV7-9,CASNPDTDTQYF,TGTGCCAGCAACCCTGACACAGATACGCAGTATTTT
TRBJ2-7,many,TRBD1,TRBV12-3/TRBV12-4,CASRPTGQHYEQYF,TGTGCCAGCAGACCCACGGGACAGCACTACGAGCAGTACTTC
TRBJ1-5,-,-,TRBV10-3,CAISGSNQPQHF,TGTGCCATCTCGGGCAGCAATCAGCCCCAGCATTTT
TRBJ2-5,-,TRBD2,TRBV5-1,CASSLSASGQETQYF,TGCGCCAGCAGCTTGTCGGCTAGCGGCCAAGAGACCCAGTACTTC
TRBJ1-4,once,TRBD1,TRBV20-1,CSAPSGTGTWRGEKLFF,TGCAGTGCTCCCTCCGGGACAGGGACTTGGCGAGGCGAAAAACTGTTTTTT
TRBJ2-2,-,TRBD2,TRBV7-2,CASSLLAGGYNTGELFF,TGTGCCAGCAGCTTACTAGCGGGGGGGTATAACACCGGGGAGCTGTTTTTT
TRBJ2-3,few,-,TRBV7-2,CASRATPTSTDTQYF,TGTGCCAGCAGGGCGACTCCGACTAGCACAGATACGCAGTATTTT
TRBJ2-3,many,-,TRBV5-6,CASSLWGTSTDTQYF,TGTGCCAGCAGCTTGTGGGGCACCTCCACAGATACGCAGTATTTT
TRBJ1-2,-,-,TRBV27,CASSLSEGSGYTF,TGTGCCAGCAGTTTATCGGAGGGAAGTGGCTACACCTTC
TRBJ1-2,-,-,TRBV12-3/TRBV12-4,CASRSQGPNYGYTF,TGTGCCAGCAGATCTCAGGGGCCCAACTATGGCTACACCTTC
TRBJ1-2,-,-,TRBV5-1,CASSLEGPHGYTF,TGCGCCAGCAGCTTAGAGGGGCCACATGGCTACACCTTC
TRBJ2-1,-,-,TRBV20-1,CSARSGPFNEQFF,TGCAGTGCTAGAAGTGGCCCTTTTAATGAGCAGTTCTTC
TRBJ2-7,-,-,TRBV5-1,CASSSSGPLSYEQYF,TGCGCCAGCAGCTCGTCAGGGCCCCTCTCCTACGAGCAGTACTTC
TRBJ2-7,-,TRBD2,TRBV14,CASRAGDYEQYF,TGTGCCAGCAGAGCGGGGGACTACGAGCAGTACTTC
TRBJ2-7,few,TRBD2,TRBV3-1,CASSQGTRRLHEQYF,TGTGCCAGCAGCCAAGGGACTAGGAGGCTCCACGAGCAGTACTTC
TRBJ2-3,-,-,TRBV9,CASSSTPGESGTQYF,TGTGCCAGCAGCTCCACGCCGGGAGAGTCAGGAACGCAGTATTTT
TRBJ2-3,many,TRBD2,TRBV5-1,CASSWPLAGGSTDTQYF,TGCGCCAGCAGCTGGCCCCTGGCGGGGGGAAGCACAGATACGCAGTATTTT
TRBJ2-2,few,-,TRBV23-1,CASSPGTPLPGSCFF,-
TRBJ1-1,-,-,TRBV12-3/TRBV12-4,CASSLDRKNTEAFF,TGTGCCAGCAGTTTAGACAGGAAGAACACTGAAGCTTTCTTT
TRBJ1-1,-,-,TRBV3-1,CASSQVRAANTEAFF,TGTGCCAGCAGCCAAGTTCGAGCGGCGAACACTGAAGCTTTCTTT
TRBJ2-3,once,TRBD2,TRBV28,CASRSAATSGSSLDTQYF,TGTGCCAGCAGATCGGCAGCGACTAGCGGGAGTAGTTTAGATACGCAGTATTTT
TRBJ2-1,-,TRBD2,TRBV7-2,CASSLVREAGEQFF,TGTGCCAGCAGCTTAGTGCGGGAGGCGGGTGAGCAGTTCTTC
TRBJ2-3,-,-,TRBV12-3/TRBV12-4,CASSSDYGTQYF,TGTGCCAGCAGCTCCGACTATGGTACGCAGTATTTT
TRBJ1-1,few,-,TRBV6-1,CASDRGLNTEAFF,TGTGCCAGCGACCGAGGGTTGAACACTGAAGCTTTCTTT
TRBJ1-1,-,TRBD1,TRBV28,CASSQSGTGGVGLAFF,TGTGCCAGCAGCCAAAGTGGGACAGGGGGCGTAGGGCTAGCTTTCTTT
TRBJ1-4,-,-,TRBV18,CASSPQGLGEKLFF,TGTGCCAGCTCACCTCAGGGGCTTGGTGAAAAACTGTTTTTT
TRBJ1-1,-,TRBD1,TRBV30,CARTGGQGNAEAFF,TGTGCCCGGACGGGGGGACAGGGTAATGCTGAAGCTTTCTTT
TRBJ1-4,many,TRBD1,TRBV7-8,CASSSRQGPNEKLFF,TGTGCCAGCAGCTCCCGACAGGGACCAAATGAAAAACTGTTTTTT
TRBJ1-5,-,TRBD1,TRBV28,CASSLFSVQGGQPQHF,TGTGCCAGCAGTTTATTCTCGGTCCAGGGGGGTCAGCCCCAGCATTTT
TRBJ2-1,-,-,TRBV18,CASSSNGGNEQFF,TGTGCCAGCTCATCGAATGGGGGAAACGAGCAGTTCTTC
TRBJ2-1,many,-,TRBV28,CASSPRRDINEQFF,TGTGCCAGCAGTCCCCGCCGGGACATAAATGAGCAGTTCTTC
TRBJ2-3,many,-,TRBV6-5,CASSYGGLYTDTQYF,TGTGCCAGCAGTTACGGGGGCCTTTACACAGATACGCAGTATTTT
TRBJ1-4,few,-,TRBV20-1,CSARSGTGRGEKLFF,TGCAGTGCTAGGTCGGGAACAGGAAGGGGGGAAAAACTGTTTTTT
TRBJ2-5,many,TRBD1,TRBV24-1,CATMPGQQETQYF,TGTGCCACCATGCCGGGACAGCAAGAGACCCAGTACTTC
TRBJ1-1,-,-,TRBV5-1,CASSLAEGSEAFF,TGCGCCAGCAGCTTGGCCGAAGGAAGCGAAGCTTTCTTT